Below, 6 T cell receptor beta chains from the same sample are listed, as sequenced in a study of T cell responses to AZD1222 COVID-19 vaccine. The assay was immunoSEQ multiplex PCR, and TCRdb's table has in-frame clones only and misses some. The sample records about 120,000 clones, approximately 91% being singletons. The sequencing here drew on peripheral blood, taken on day 0 of AZD1222 vaccination. These receptors originate from an adult in good health.

The chain employs TRBV28 and TRBJ1-2, with 9 bases aligning to TRBD1. CDR1 and CDR2 (germline): MDHEN, SYDVKM. The CDR3 totals 12 residues. The J segment lost 5 bases and the V segment lost 10 bases, leaving 5 bases of the junction unmatched. The CDR3 DNA reads as TGTGCCACCGACAGGGGGATTTATGGCTACACCTTC. Its translation: CATDRGIYGYTF.

The J gene is TRBJ2-6, the V gene TRBV6-6, with TRBD1 matching over 8 bases. The ends lost 5 bases at V and 0 bases at J; junction bases unmatched: 9. Germline V gene lookup returns CDR1 MNHNY and CDR2 SVGAGI (reference sequence). This CDR3 contains 18 residues. The CDR3, as DNA: TGTGCCAGCAGTCGATCGACAGGGGCGAGCTCTGGGGCCAACGTCCTGACTTTC. This gives the protein CASSRSTGASSGANVLTF.

In this sample, this clone turned up once. The chain uses TRBV21-1 and TRBJ2-7; TRBD1 is the table's D call and was not checked against the DNA. TRBV21-1 is a pseudogene. There are 16 residues in the CDR3. The CDR3 loop is CASSKDPPGPPYEQYF. Here the CDR3 DNA reads TGTGCCAGCAGCAAAGACCCGCCAGGGCCCCCCTACGAGCAGTACTTC.

The rearrangement joins TRBV19 to TRBJ1-6; 8 bases align to TRBD1. Unmatched junction bases numbered 6, after V lost 4 bases and J lost 10 bases. Germline V gene sequence: CDR1 LNHDA, CDR2 SQIVND (reference sequence). The CDR3 is made up of 14 amino acids. CDR3 sequence: CASSTDRGSSPLHF. CDR3 bases: TGTGCCAGTAGTACAGACAGGGGTAGCTCACCCCTCCACTTT.

CDR3 bases: TGTGCCAGCAGTGGAGGGGCTAGCGGGAGATTGGGCGAGCAGTACTTC. Residues: CASSGGASGRLGEQYF. The chain is built from TRBV6-1 and TRBJ2-7; 10 bases match TRBD2. With V trimmed by 4 bases and J by 6 bases, 12 bases remained unmatched. The germline CDR1 and CDR2 sequences are MNHNS and SASEGT. This CDR3 is 16 amino acids long.

The chain is built from TRBV10-1 and TRBJ2-2; 7 bases agree with TRBD2. Germline V gene data show CDR1 as WNHNN and CDR2 as SYGVQD (reference sequence). After removal of 3 bases from V and 1 base from J, the junction contained 14 bases not matched to a gene. This CDR3 is built from 19 residues. CDR3 amino acids: CASSDHSTSYNLNTGELFF. In DNA form, the CDR3 reads TGCGCCAGCAGTGATCACTCGACTAGCTACAACCTGAACACCGGGGAGCTGTTTTTT.